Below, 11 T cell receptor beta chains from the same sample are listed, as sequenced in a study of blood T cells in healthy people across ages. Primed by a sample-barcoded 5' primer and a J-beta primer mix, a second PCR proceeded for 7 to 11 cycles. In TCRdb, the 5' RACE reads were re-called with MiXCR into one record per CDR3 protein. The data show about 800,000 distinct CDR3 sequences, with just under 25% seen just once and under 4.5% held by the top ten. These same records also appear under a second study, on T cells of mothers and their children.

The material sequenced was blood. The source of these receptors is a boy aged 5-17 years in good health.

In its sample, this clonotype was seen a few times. CDR3: CATSRVTGQGYNEQFF. The DNA of the CDR3 is TGTGCCACCAGCAGAGTAACGGGACAGGGTTACAATGAGCAGTTCTTC. The chain joins TRBV15 to TRBJ2-1; 9 bases agree with TRBD1. The trim removed 1 base at V and 4 bases at J, leaving 5 bases unmatched. The CDR3 loop spans 16 amino acids. Germline assignment: CDR1 LNHNV and CDR2 YYDKDF (reference sequence).

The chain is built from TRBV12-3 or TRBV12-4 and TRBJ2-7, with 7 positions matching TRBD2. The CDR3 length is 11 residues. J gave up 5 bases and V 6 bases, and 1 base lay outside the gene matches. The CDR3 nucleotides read TGTGCCAGCAGAGGGAGGGACGAGCAGTACTTC. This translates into CASRGRDEQYF.

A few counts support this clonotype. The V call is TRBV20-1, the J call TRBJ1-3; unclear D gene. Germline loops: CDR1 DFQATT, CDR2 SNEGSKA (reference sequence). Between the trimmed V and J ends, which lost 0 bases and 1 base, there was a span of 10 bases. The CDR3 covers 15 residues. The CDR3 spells CSARDLVGSGNTIYF. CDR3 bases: TGCAGTGCTAGAGATCTGGTGGGTTCTGGAAACACCATATATTTT.

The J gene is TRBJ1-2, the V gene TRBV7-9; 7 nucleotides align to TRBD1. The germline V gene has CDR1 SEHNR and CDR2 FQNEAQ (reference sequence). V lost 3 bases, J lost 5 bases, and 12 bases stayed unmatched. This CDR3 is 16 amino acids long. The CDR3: CASSLGQPRSEYGYTF. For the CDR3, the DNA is TGTGCCAGCAGCTTGGGACAGCCCAGGTCAGAGTATGGCTACACCTTC.

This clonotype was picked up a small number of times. The CDR3 spells CSVDRATNEKLFF. The DNA of the CDR3 is TGCAGCGTTGATCGGGCAACTAATGAAAAACTGTTTTTT. The chain carries TRBV29-1 and TRBJ1-4; no reliable D call. The length of the CDR3 is 13 residues. CDR1 SQVTM and CDR2 ANQGSEA come from the germline V gene. The V gene lost 3 bases and the J gene lost 0 bases, with 5 bases spanning the gap.

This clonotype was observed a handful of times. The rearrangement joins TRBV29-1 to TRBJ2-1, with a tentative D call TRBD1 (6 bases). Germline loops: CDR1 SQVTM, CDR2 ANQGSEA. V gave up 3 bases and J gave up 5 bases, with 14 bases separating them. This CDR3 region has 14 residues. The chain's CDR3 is CSVEETGYHNEQFF. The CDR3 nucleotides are TGCAGCGTTGAGGAAACAGGGTACCACAATGAGCAGTTCTTC.

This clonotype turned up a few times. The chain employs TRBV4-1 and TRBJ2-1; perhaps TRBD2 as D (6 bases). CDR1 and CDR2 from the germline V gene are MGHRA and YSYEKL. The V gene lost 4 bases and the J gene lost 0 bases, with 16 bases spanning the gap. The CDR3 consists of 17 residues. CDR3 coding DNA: TGCGCCAGCAGCCCAAAAACCGGGACTGACTCCTACAATGAGCAGTTCTTC. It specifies CASSPKTGTDSYNEQFF.

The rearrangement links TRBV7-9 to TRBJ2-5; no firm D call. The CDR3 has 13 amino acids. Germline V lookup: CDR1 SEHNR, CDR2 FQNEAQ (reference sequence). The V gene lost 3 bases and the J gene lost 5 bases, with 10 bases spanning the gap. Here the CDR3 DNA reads TGTGCCAGCAGCTTCCCAAGTGGCGAGACCCAGTACTTC. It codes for CASSFPSGETQYF.

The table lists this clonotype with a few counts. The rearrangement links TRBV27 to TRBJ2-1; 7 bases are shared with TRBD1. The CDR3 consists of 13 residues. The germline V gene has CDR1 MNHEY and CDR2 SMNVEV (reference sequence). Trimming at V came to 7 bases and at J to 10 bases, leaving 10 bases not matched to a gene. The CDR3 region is CASTRQGVEEQFF. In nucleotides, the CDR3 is TGTGCCAGCACACGACAGGGCGTAGAGGAGCAGTTCTTC.

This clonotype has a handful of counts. The CDR3 DNA reads as TGTGCCAGCAGTGGGTGGGAAAACATTCAGTACTTC. This sequence encodes CASSGWENIQYF. The chain recombines TRBV2 with TRBJ2-4, with D unclear. V lost 4 bases and J lost 5, with 6 bases in between. The CDR3 runs to 12 residues. Germline-derived CDR1 and CDR2 are SNHLY and FYNNEI. Full variable domain (rest looked up from reference TRBV2 and TRBJ2-4): EPEVTQTPSHQVTQMGQEVILRCVPISNHLYFYWYRQILGQKVEFLVSFYNNEISEKSEIFDDQFSVERPDGSNFTLKIRSTKLEDSAMYFCASSGWENIQYFGAGTRLSVL.

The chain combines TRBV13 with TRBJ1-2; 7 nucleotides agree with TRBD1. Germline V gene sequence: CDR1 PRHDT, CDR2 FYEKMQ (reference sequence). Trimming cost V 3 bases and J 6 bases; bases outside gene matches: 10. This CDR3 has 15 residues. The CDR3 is CASSLTPVGTDGYTF. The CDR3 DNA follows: TGTGCCAGCAGCTTGACCCCTGTTGGGACAGATGGCTACACCTTC.